The rows below give T cell receptor beta chains drawn from one sample of a study of beta chain features in type 1 diabetes. Here immunoSEQ multiplex PCR was the method, and the copy in TCRdb shows in-frame clones only, minus some. The sample records 240,000 or so clones, roughly 20% being singletons. The sequenced material came from naive CD4+ T cells from blood. The receptors originated from a woman between 40 and 55 years old with type 1 diabetes. Both conserved end residues are part of each CDR3. D genes are given only for firm matches. Size is stated for part of the rows, as once, few or many counts, or as a class when the clone is expanded.

j_call d_call v_call clone_size cdr3_nt cdr3_aa
TRBJ1-4 - TRBV5-1 - TGCGCCAGCAGCTTGGCCCGCTACGCTAATGAAAAACTGTTTTTT CASSLARYANEKLFF
TRBJ2-1 - TRBV19 few TGTGCCAGCAAGGGGATGGATGAGCAGTTCTTC CASKGMDEQFF
TRBJ2-1 TRBD2 TRBV5-1 - TGCGCCAGCAGCGCATTCGGACTAGCGGGGGACAATGAGCAGTTCTTC CASSAFGLAGDNEQFF
TRBJ2-6 - TRBV2 - TGTGCCAGCAGGGCCCAGGGAACTGGGGCCAACGTCCTGACTTTC CASRAQGTGANVLTF
TRBJ1-1 TRBD1 TRBV19 - TGTGCCAGTAGCCTTGGACAGGTCAACACTGAAGCTTTCTTT CASSLGQVNTEAFF
TRBJ1-5 TRBD1 TRBV7-2 - TGTGCCAGCAGCCCGGGACAGGGGAATCAGCCCCAGCATTTT CASSPGQGNQPQHF
TRBJ2-3 TRBD1 TRBV5-1 few TGCGCCAGCAGCCAGAAAAAAGACAGGGTTAGCACAGATACGCAGTATTTT CASSQKKDRVSTDTQYF
TRBJ2-1 - TRBV7-9 - TGTGCCAGCAGCTCGGGGGAAGCGATCGGGTTAAATGAGCAGTTCTTC CASSSGEAIGLNEQFF
TRBJ2-5 TRBD1 TRBV5-1 few TGCGCCAGCAGCTGGTCCGGGACAGGGAGAGAGACCCAGTACTTC CASSWSGTGRETQYF
TRBJ2-5 TRBD1 TRBV30 - TGTGCCTGGAGTGTACAGGGGGCGACCCAGTACTTC CAWSVQGATQYF
TRBJ2-7 - TRBV7-2 - TGTGCCAGCAGCTTCAATCGTGCCACCGGCTACGAGCAGTACTTC CASSFNRATGYEQYF
TRBJ1-1 TRBD1 TRBV5-1 - TGCGCCAGCAGCCCGACAGGGTACACTGAAGCTTTCTTT CASSPTGYTEAFF
TRBJ2-7 - TRBV9 few TGTGCCAGCAGCGTCACAGGGTTGTCAGGGGAGCAGTACTTC CASSVTGLSGEQYF
TRBJ2-1 - TRBV29-1 once TGCAGCGTTGCCAGGAGGCTCACCTACAATGAGCAGTTCTTC CSVARRLTYNEQFF
TRBJ1-6 - TRBV7-3 - TGTGCCAGCAGCCGCGGAGAAGTTTTTAATTCACCCCTCCACTTT CASSRGEVFNSPLHF
TRBJ1-3 - TRBV9 - TGTGCCAGCAGCGCCGGGACTCCTGGAAACACCATATATTTT CASSAGTPGNTIYF
TRBJ1-2 - TRBV10-3 - TGTGCCATCAGTGAGTCCCCGCTTATAGTGGGGGGTGACGGAGGCTACACCTTC CAISESPLIVGGDGGYTF
TRBJ1-2 - TRBV5-4 - TGTGCCAGCAGCTTCGGGGGGGAAGGGAGCCTCTATGGCTACACCTTC CASSFGGEGSLYGYTF
TRBJ1-1 TRBD1 TRBV5-4 - TGTGCCAGCAGCTTATCCGTAAGTCGCCGACAGGGACACACTGAAGCTTTCTTT CASSLSVSRRQGHTEAFF
TRBJ2-7 - TRBV18 few TGTGCCAGCTCATCGGCAGGGGCCTACGAGCAGTACTTC CASSSAGAYEQYF
TRBJ1-2 - TRBV28 few TGTGCCAGCAGCGAGGCGGGCGGCTACACCTTC CASSEAGGYTF
TRBJ2-1 TRBD2 TRBV10-3 few TGTGCCATCAGCCGGACTAGCGGAGGGGATGAGCAGTTCTTC CAISRTSGGDEQFF
TRBJ2-5 TRBD1 TRBV18 - TGTGCCAGCTCACAGACAGGGGTCGGGGAGACCCAGTACTTC CASSQTGVGETQYF
TRBJ2-7 TRBD1 TRBV28 few TGTGCCAGCACCACGGGACAGGGCATCTACGAGCAGTACTTC CASTTGQGIYEQYF
TRBJ2-4 - TRBV11-2 - TGTGCCAGCAGCTTATACGGGGACTCGGTCAAAAACATTCAGTACTTC CASSLYGDSVKNIQYF
TRBJ1-2 - TRBV18 once TGTGCCAGCTCACCGGGTCCTCCGGGGGGAACGGATGGCTACACCTTC CASSPGPPGGTDGYTF
TRBJ1-5 - TRBV15 few TGTGCCACCACGAGTGGGCTTGAGCCCCAGCATTTT CATTSGLEPQHF
TRBJ1-1 - TRBV29-1 - TGCAGCGCAGGGGAGGGATCCCCTGAAGCTTTCTTT CSAGEGSPEAFF
TRBJ1-2 - TRBV9 few TGTGCCAGCAGCGTCGGGCAGGGTGGCCCTAACTATGGCTACACCTTC CASSVGQGGPNYGYTF
TRBJ2-1 - TRBV18 few TGTGCCAGCTCACCGGGAGACTACAATGAGCAGTTCTTC CASSPGDYNEQFF
TRBJ1-2 - TRBV9 - TGTGCCAGCAGCAAACTTGAGGTCGATGGCTACACCTTC CASSKLEVDGYTF
TRBJ1-2 TRBD1 TRBV25-1 few TGTGCCAGCAGTGGGACGACAGGGGACTATGGCTACACCTTC CASSGTTGDYGYTF
TRBJ2-7 - TRBV9 - TGTGCCAGCAGCGTAGGTGGAGGGTTTCTCTACGAGCAGTACTTC CASSVGGGFLYEQYF
TRBJ1-5 - TRBV19 few TGTGCCAGTAGTATCCTGCGCGGACAGAGCAATCAGCCCCAGCATTTT CASSILRGQSNQPQHF
TRBJ1-1 - TRBV5-1 - TGCGCCAGCAGCTTGGCGGGGGACACTGAAGCTTTCTTT CASSLAGDTEAFF
TRBJ1-2 - TRBV14 - TGTGCCAGCAGCCCAGGATTGAGTGGCTACACCTTC CASSPGLSGYTF
TRBJ2-4 TRBD2 TRBV28 - TGTGCCAGCAGTCCCCCGATAGGCGGGAGAGCAAACATTCAGTACTTC CASSPPIGGRANIQYF
TRBJ1-1 - TRBV2 - TGTGCCACTACTGGCAGGGTAAATACTGAAGCTTTCTTT CATTGRVNTEAFF
TRBJ2-1 TRBD2 TRBV7-8 few TGTGCCAGCAGCTCCAACCGGGGGGGCTTCTACAATGAGCAGTTCTTC CASSSNRGGFYNEQFF
TRBJ2-1 TRBD1 TRBV19 few TGTGCCAGTATGGAGGGGACAGGGGAGAATGAGCAGTTCTTC CASMEGTGENEQFF
TRBJ1-2 TRBD1 TRBV29-1 few TGCAGCGTTGAGGCTGGGACAGCCTATGGCTACACCTTC CSVEAGTAYGYTF
TRBJ1-1 - TRBV6-5 - TGTGCCAGCGCCGGGTCCGCAGGGGTGAACACTGAAGCTTTCTTT CASAGSAGVNTEAFF
TRBJ2-3 TRBD2 TRBV14 few TGTGCCAGCAGCCAAGATTGGGACTACACCACAGATACGCAGTATTTT CASSQDWDYTTDTQYF
TRBJ1-2 - TRBV9 few TGTGCCAGCAGCCCCCCCCTCGTCGGGGTTGGCTACACCTTC CASSPPLVGVGYTF
TRBJ1-1 - TRBV18 - TGTGCCAGCTCCCCACGCCAGGCGCCAACACTGAACACTGAAGCTTTCTTT CASSPRQAPTLNTEAFF
TRBJ1-5 - TRBV29-1 - TGCAGCGTTGGCGAGCCTGACAATCAGCCCCAGCATTTT CSVGEPDNQPQHF
TRBJ1-5 - TRBV28 - TGTGCCAGCAGTTTATATCAGGGGAGCCGTGGGCCCCAGCATTTT CASSLYQGSRGPQHF
TRBJ1-1 - TRBV7-2 - TGTGCCAGCAGCCCTCAGGGGCACACTGAAGCTTTCTTT CASSPQGHTEAFF
TRBJ1-5 - TRBV7-9 - TGTGCCAGCAGCGCCAGGGTGGGGGGTAGCAATCAGCCCCAGCATTTT CASSARVGGSNQPQHF
TRBJ2-7 - TRBV11-1 - TGTGCCAGCAGCTTAGGCCGCAGCTACGAGCAGTACTTC CASSLGRSYEQYF
TRBJ2-5 - TRBV6-4 - TGTGCCAGCAGTGAGAGTTACGGTGAGACCCAGTACTTC CASSESYGETQYF
TRBJ1-2 - TRBV28 - TGTGCCAGCAGTTCTACAGTTTACTATGGCTACACCTTC CASSSTVYYGYTF
TRBJ2-7 TRBD2 TRBV15 few TGTGCCACCAGCACTTCGACTAGCGGGAGGAGCTACGAGCAGTACTTC CATSTSTSGRSYEQYF
TRBJ2-2 TRBD1 TRBV7-9 few TGTGCCAGCACCCTTGATGGCGACAGGGGTATGGAGCTGTTTTTT CASTLDGDRGMELFF
TRBJ2-1 - TRBV7-3 - TGTGCCAGCAGCTTAAGTGGGGGGAAGTACAATGAGCAGTTCTTC CASSLSGGKYNEQFF
TRBJ2-1 TRBD2 TRBV14 few TGTGCCAGCAGCCAAGCATGGGCGGGAGCGGGTGAGCAGTTCTTC CASSQAWAGAGEQFF
TRBJ2-1 - TRBV4-3 - TGCGCCAGCAGCCAAGATAGCGGCAATGAGCAGTTCTTC CASSQDSGNEQFF
TRBJ1-2 TRBD1 TRBV2 few TGTGCCAGGGGGACAGGGGGAAACTATGGCTACACCTTC CARGTGGNYGYTF
TRBJ1-1 TRBD1 TRBV12-5 few TGTGCTAGTGCCGTACAGGGGGCCGCTGAAGCTTTCTTT CASAVQGAAEAFF
TRBJ2-5 - TRBV6-6 few TGTGCCAGCGGGGGGACAGTTAGGGAGACCCAGTACTTC CASGGTVRETQYF